The text below deals with one T cell receptor beta chain. The CDR3 is made up of 14 amino acids. CDR1 MGHDK and CDR2 SYGVNS come from the germline V gene. V shed 6 bases and J shed 2 bases, with 12 bases lying between them. This entry belongs to a study of blood T cell repertoires in COVID-19. Study overall: Material from acute and convalescent COVID-19 was sourced from the United States, Italy and Spain. Sources were T cells, B-cell-depleted T cells, or PBMCs; the material itself was cDNA or gDNA.

Per the study methods: Amplifying reference gene primers gave estimates of nucleated cell counts. Method: immunoSEQ multiplex PCR; TCRdb's copy keeps in-frame clones and lacks some. D and trimming were read from the DNA, whereas the V and J calls and clone size are those reported in that table. The table lists approximately 150,000 clones, 87% of them singletons. The origin of this receptor is a man aged 50 to 60 who had recovered from COVID-19. Sequenced sample: peripheral blood. The rearrangement joins TRBV25-1 to TRBJ2-3; tentatively, D is TRBD2 (6 bases). In DNA form, the CDR3 reads TGTGCCAGCAGGGGGGGAGTTTCCACAGATACGCAGTATTTT. Protein product: CASRGGVSTDTQYF.